Given below is one T cell receptor (beta chain) in context. Its target is unknown. Germline V lookup: CDR1 MDHEN, CDR2 SYDVKM. J lost 1 base, V lost 6 bases, and 4 bases had no gene match. CDR3 length: 15 residues. Libraries were prepared by immunoSEQ multiplex PCR; TCRdb keeps only in-frame clonotypes and omits some of them. The sample holds 11,000 to 15,000 clones; roughly 75% are singletons and the top ten take around 20%. The data originate from a study of tumor-infiltrating lymphocytes in localized non-small cell lung cancer. Whole-study context: The cohort mixed smokers and never-smokers, several histologies, and some post-neoadjuvant-chemotherapy samples. Findings and caveats of the study: Different pieces of the same tissue were used for each assay. Compared with uninvolved lung, tumors showed higher T cell infiltration by TCRbeta sequencing. No T-cell fraction difference was seen between IM1 and IM2 tumors.

The origin of this receptor is a human donor with non-small cell lung cancer. This chain links TRBV28 with TRBJ2-3; 10 bases line up with TRBD1. Input material: uninvolved lung tissue not adjacent to the tumor. The CDR3 coding sequence is TGTGCCAGCAGCCCGGACAGGGGGGGCACAGATACGCAGTATTTT. It yields the protein CASSPDRGGTDTQYF.